This T cell receptor (beta chain) was sequenced during a study of OX40 agonist ivuxolimab in advanced cancers. Study as a whole: Ivuxolimab was administered intravenously to patients at 0.01 to 10 mg/kg every 2 weeks.

On this clone itself: Its specificity is not known.

Study conclusions and caveats: At 0.1-3.0 mg/kg, partial responders had clonal expansion among the lowest observed.

The repertoire was sequenced with immunoSEQ multiplex PCR; TCRdb's copy has only in-frame clones and lacks some. This sample carries around 72,000 clones, more than 85% of them seen once, and the ten largest clones take around 2.2%. The length of the CDR3 is 16 residues. The germline CDR1 and CDR2 sequences are LGHNA and YSLEER. This chain links TRBV4-3 with TRBJ2-5; unclear D gene. The J call may be faulty, since TRBJ2-7 better matches the DNA end. The sequence derives from an adult with an advanced solid tumor such as melanoma, head and neck, liver or kidney cancer. Sequencing used CD4+ or CD8+ T cells sorted from blood, obtained in a trial of the OX40 agonist ivuxolimab. The CDR3 is CASSPRISWDSYEQYF. The CDR3 bases are TGCGCCAGCAGCCCTCGAATCAGCTGGGACTCCTACGAGCAGTACTTC.